Presented here are 20 T cell receptor beta chains from one specimen sequenced in a study of T cell responses to AZD1222 COVID-19 vaccine. Data came from immunoSEQ multiplex PCR; TCRdb stores just in-frame clones and leaves some out. The sample lists 90,000 to 120,000 clones; about 85% were seen once. The sample was peripheral blood, taken 28 days after the second AZD1222 dose. These receptors all come from an adult who received the AZD1222 COVID-19 vaccine.

The chain recombines TRBV19 with TRBJ1-1; no definite D call. The germline V gene has CDR1 LNHDA and CDR2 SQIVND (reference sequence). V gave up 4 bases and J gave up 5 bases, with 8 bases separating them. The CDR3 contains 12 residues. CDR3: CASSSGLTEAFF. The CDR3 DNA is TGTGCCAGTAGTAGCGGGTTGACTGAAGCTTTCTTT.

This clone was seen a handful of times. This chain connects TRBV24-1 to TRBJ2-3; unclear D gene. Trimming cost V 9 bases and J 1 base, with 10 bases left between them. Germline CDR1 KGHDR, CDR2 SFDVKD. The CDR3 has 13 amino acids. The CDR3 region has the DNA TGTGCCACCGGCGGCGCTGGCACAGATACGCAGTATTTT. This gives the protein CATGGAGTDTQYF.

The chain recombines TRBV7-3 with TRBJ2-1; tentatively, D is TRBD2 (7 bases). The germline V gene encodes CDR1 SGHTA and CDR2 FQGTGA. V shed 3 bases and J shed 5 bases, with 23 bases lying between them. This CDR3 region has 18 residues. Here the CDR3 DNA reads TGTGCCAGCAGCTTCGGCGGGGGCTGGGGAGGGCGTGACAATGAGCAGTTCTTC. It is translated as CASSFGGGWGGRDNEQFF. The entire variable domain, with the rest obtained from reference TRBV7-3 and TRBJ2-1, is as follows: GAGVSQTPSNKVTEKGKYVELRCDPISGHTALYWYRQSLGQGPEFLIYFQGTGAADDSGLPNDRFFAVRPEGSVSTLKIQRTERGDSAVYLCASSFGGGWGGRDNEQFFGPGTRLTVL.

This sequence joins TRBV5-1 and TRBJ1-2, with D tentatively TRBD1 (6 bases). V shed 6 bases and J shed 2 bases, with 8 bases lying between them. From germline, CDR1 is SGHRS and CDR2 YFSETQ. The CDR3 is 12 amino acids. For the CDR3, the DNA is TGCGCCAGCATGGGACAAAACTATGGCTACACCTTC. Its protein product is CASMGQNYGYTF.

This clone appeared once. J is TRBJ1-1 and V is TRBV7-9; 7 bases fit TRBD1. Germline V lookup: CDR1 SEHNR, CDR2 FQNEAQ (reference sequence). Trimming cost V 5 bases and J 3 bases; bases outside gene matches: 6. This CDR3 region has 14 residues. The DNA of the CDR3 is TGTGCCAGCAGCCGACAGGGCATGGACACTGAAGCTTTCTTT. The encoded protein is CASSRQGMDTEAFF. The full variable domain, rest sourced from reference TRBV7-9 and TRBJ1-1, is DTGVSQNPRHKITKRGQNVTFRCDPISEHNRLYWYRQTLGQGPEFLTYFQNEAQLEKSRLLSDRFSAERPKGSFSTLEIQRTEQGDSAMYLCASSRQGMDTEAFFGQGTRLTVV.

The chain employs TRBV11-3 and TRBJ2-5; 12 bases are shared with TRBD2. Germline trimming cut 4 bases from V and 4 bases from J; bases unmatched to any gene: 10. This CDR3 is 17 amino acids long. The germline V gene has CDR1 SGHNT and CDR2 YENEEA. The CDR3 sequence is CASSSPSSGGAVETQYF. The CDR3 DNA reads as TGTGCCAGCAGCTCCCCATCTAGCGGGGGGGCAGTAGAGACCCAGTACTTC.

The chain recombines TRBV19 with TRBJ2-1, with D perhaps TRBD1 or TRBD2 (6 bases each). V shed 7 bases and J shed 8 bases, with 18 bases lying between them. The CDR3 has 14 amino acids. Per germline, CDR1 LNHDA and CDR2 SQIVND (reference sequence). The CDR3, as DNA: TGTGCCAGTACCGGGAGTCCAGGGGACGATGAGCAGTTCTTC. This encodes CASTGSPGDDEQFF.

The rearrangement links TRBV18 to TRBJ2-7; possible D gene TRBD1, 6 bases. V lost 2 bases to trimming and J lost 5 bases, with 13 bases between them. Germline V gene data show CDR1 as KGHSH and CDR2 as LQKENI. The CDR3 extends over 14 amino acids. The CDR3 here is CASSPRTEGHEQYF. In DNA form, the CDR3 reads TGTGCCAGCTCACCAAGGACAGAGGGCCACGAGCAGTACTTC.

In its sample, this clone was seen once. The chain combines TRBV28 with TRBJ1-2; D gene unclear. The CDR3 totals 13 residues. Germline assignment: CDR1 MDHEN and CDR2 SYDVKM. The V and J ends lost 3 bases and 3 bases respectively, with 8 bases between them. The CDR3 here is CASSLQAYYGYTF. CDR3 nucleotide sequence: TGTGCCAGCAGTTTGCAGGCTTACTATGGCTACACCTTC.

This sequence joins TRBV30 and TRBJ2-7, with 9 nucleotides matching TRBD1. J lost 3 bases, V lost 2 bases, and 8 bases had no gene match. CDR1 and CDR2 from the germline V gene are GTSNPN and SVGIG (reference sequence). The CDR3 has 15 amino acids. CDR3 in amino acids: CAWSRTGVLLYEQYF. CDR3 DNA: TGTGCCTGGAGTCGGACAGGGGTCCTCCTCTACGAGCAGTACTTC.

The V gene is TRBV5-4, the J gene TRBJ2-7; 11 bases agree with TRBD2. The CDR3 runs 15 residues. In germline, CDR1 is SGHNT, CDR2 YYREEE (reference sequence). With 3 bases clipped from V and 3 bases from J, the junction kept 5 bases outside the gene matches. The CDR3 sequence: CASSSLTSGVYEQYF. DNA for the CDR3: TGTGCCAGCAGCTCGCTGACTAGCGGGGTCTACGAGCAGTACTTC.

The chain carries TRBV4-2 and TRBJ2-1; the D is unclear. Trimming left V 1 base short and J 7 bases short, with 5 bases between. The length of the CDR3 is 12 residues. Germline V gene lookup returns CDR1 LGHNA and CDR2 YNFKEQ. The DNA of the CDR3 is TGTGCCAGCAGCCAAGTGGGGAATGAGCAGTTCTTC. This codes for CASSQVGNEQFF.

The chain has TRBV5-1 and TRBJ1-1, with D possibly matching TRBD1 (6 bases). Trimming stripped 0 bases from V and 5 bases from J, with 11 bases between. This CDR3 is 14 amino acids long. The germline V gene encodes CDR1 SGHRS and CDR2 YFSETQ. As DNA, the CDR3 is TGCGCCAGCAGCTTGGGGGCAGGGGTAACTGAAGCTTTCTTT. Its translation: CASSLGAGVTEAFF.

The chain is built from TRBV13 and TRBJ1-2, with TRBD1 as a possible D gene (6 bases). The V and J ends lost 5 bases and 5 bases respectively, with 15 bases between them. Germline-derived CDR1 and CDR2 are PRHDT and FYEKMQ (reference sequence). The CDR3 runs 14 residues. The CDR3 loop is CASSHRDTGYGYTF. The DNA of the CDR3 is TGTGCCAGCAGCCACCGGGACACCGGATATGGCTACACCTTC.

The chain combines TRBV14 with TRBJ1-2; 7 bases align to TRBD1. The V gene end was trimmed by 3 bases and the J gene end by 8 bases; junction bases not matched to a gene: 18. There are 17 residues in the CDR3. Germline V gives CDR1 SGHDN, CDR2 FVKESK. The CDR3 sequence is CASSQAGQPTRRAGYTF. CDR3 bases: TGTGCCAGCAGCCAGGCGGGACAGCCCACCCGGAGGGCAGGCTACACCTTC.

The gene calls are TRBV9 and TRBJ2-2; 10 bases line up with TRBD2. The trim removed 0 bases at V and 6 bases at J, leaving 5 bases unmatched. CDR1 and CDR2 (germline): SGDLS, YYNGEE. The CDR3 extends over 16 amino acids. CDR3 nucleotides: TGTGCCAGCAGCGTAGAGGGGCTAGCGGGGGCCGGGGAGCTGTTTTTT. It specifies CASSVEGLAGAGELFF.

V and J are TRBV5-6 and TRBJ2-5; 9 bases are shared with TRBD1. Trimming took 0 bases from V and 5 from J; bases not matched to a gene: 2. Germline assignment: CDR1 SGHDT and CDR2 YYEEEE. This CDR3 region has 14 residues. The CDR3: CASSLGTGVETQYF. DNA for the CDR3: TGTGCCAGCAGCTTGGGGACAGGGGTCGAGACCCAGTACTTC.

The V gene is TRBV12-3 or TRBV12-4, the J gene TRBJ1-2; no clear D. The ends were cut back, 0 bases at V and 7 bases at J, with 6 bases in the middle. The CDR3 is made up of 12 amino acids. The CDR3 nucleotides are TGTGCCAGCAGTTTAGCGGTGGTTGGCTACACCTTC. Translated, it gives CASSLAVVGYTF.

The chain recombines TRBV19 with TRBJ2-7, with 9 bases aligning to TRBD2. The V gene's germline CDR1 is LNHDA and CDR2 SQIVND (reference sequence). This CDR3 is built from 14 residues. J gave up 4 bases and V 3 bases, and 4 bases lay outside the gene matches. The DNA for the CDR3 is TGTGCCAGTAGTATGACTAGCGGAGGATACGAGCAGTACTTC. Amino acid sequence: CASSMTSGGYEQYF.

This chain connects TRBV19 to TRBJ1-1; D gene unclear. Germline CDR1 is LNHDA and CDR2 is SQIVND (reference sequence). The CDR3 runs to 13 residues. The V end lost 3 bases, the J end lost 2 bases, and 7 bases lay between the germline ends. The CDR3 sequence is CASSITLNTEAFF. The CDR3 region has the DNA TGTGCCAGTAGTATTACCCTAAACACTGAAGCTTTCTTT.